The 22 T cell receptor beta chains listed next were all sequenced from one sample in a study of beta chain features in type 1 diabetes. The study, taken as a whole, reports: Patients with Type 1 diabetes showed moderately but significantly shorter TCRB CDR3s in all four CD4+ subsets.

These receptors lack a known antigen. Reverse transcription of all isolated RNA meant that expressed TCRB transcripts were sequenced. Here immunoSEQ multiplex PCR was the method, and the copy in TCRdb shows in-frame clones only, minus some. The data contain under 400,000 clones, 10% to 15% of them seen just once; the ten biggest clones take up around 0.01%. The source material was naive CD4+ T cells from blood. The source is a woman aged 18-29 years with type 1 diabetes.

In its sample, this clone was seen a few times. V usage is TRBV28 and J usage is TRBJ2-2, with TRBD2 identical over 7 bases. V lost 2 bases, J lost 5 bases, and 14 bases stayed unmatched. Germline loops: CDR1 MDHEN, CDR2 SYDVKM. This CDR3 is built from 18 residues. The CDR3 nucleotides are TGTGCCAGCAGTTTACCCCTCCTAGCGGACGGACGGACCGGGGAGCTGTTTTTT. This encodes CASSLPLLADGRTGELFF. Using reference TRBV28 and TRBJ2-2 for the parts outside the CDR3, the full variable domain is DVKVTQSSRYLVKRTGEKVFLECVQDMDHENMFWYRQDPGLGLRLIYFSYDVKMKEKGDIPEGYSVSREKKERFSLILESASTNQTSMYLCASSLPLLADGRTGELFFGEGSRLTVL.

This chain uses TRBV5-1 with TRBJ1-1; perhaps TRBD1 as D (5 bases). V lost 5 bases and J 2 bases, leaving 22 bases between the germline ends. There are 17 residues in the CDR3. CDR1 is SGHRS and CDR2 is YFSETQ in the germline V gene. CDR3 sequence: CASSLEGHLVANTEAFF. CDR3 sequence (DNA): TGCGCCAGCAGTCTGGAGGGGCATCTCGTCGCAAACACTGAAGCTTTCTTT. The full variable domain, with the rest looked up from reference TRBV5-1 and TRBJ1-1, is KAGVTQTPRYLIKTRGQQVTLSCSPISGHRSVSWYQQTPGQGLQFLFEYFSETQRNKGNFPGRFSGRQFSNSRSEMNVSTLELGDSALYLCASSLEGHLVANTEAFFGQGTRLTVV.

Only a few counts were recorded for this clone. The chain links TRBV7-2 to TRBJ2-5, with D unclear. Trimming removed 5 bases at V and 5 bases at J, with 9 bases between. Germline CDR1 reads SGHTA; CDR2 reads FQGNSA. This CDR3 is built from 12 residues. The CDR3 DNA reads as TGTGCCAGCAGCCACCAGGTGGAGACCCAGTACTTC. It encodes CASSHQVETQYF.

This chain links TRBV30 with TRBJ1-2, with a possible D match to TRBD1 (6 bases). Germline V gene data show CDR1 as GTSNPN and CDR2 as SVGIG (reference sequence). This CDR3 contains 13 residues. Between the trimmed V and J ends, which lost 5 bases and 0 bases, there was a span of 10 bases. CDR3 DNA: TGTGCCTGGGACAGGAGAACTAACTATGGCTACACCTTC. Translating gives CAWDRRTNYGYTF.

CDR3 DNA: TGTGCCAGCTGGGCGGCGCAGGGGCCCCAGCATTTT. Protein: CASWAAQGPQHF. The gene calls are TRBV2 and TRBJ1-5; possibly TRBD1 for D (5 bases). The CDR3 length is 12 residues. Trimming took 8 bases from V and 9 from J, leaving 14 bases between them. Germline V gene lookup returns CDR1 SNHLY and CDR2 FYNNEI.

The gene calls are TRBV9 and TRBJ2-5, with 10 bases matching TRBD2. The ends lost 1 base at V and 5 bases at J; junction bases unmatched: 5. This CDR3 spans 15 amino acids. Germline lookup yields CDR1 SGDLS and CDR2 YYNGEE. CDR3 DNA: TGTGCCAGCAGCGTACAGCGGGGGGGCCTGGAGACCCAGTACTTC. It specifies CASSVQRGGLETQYF.

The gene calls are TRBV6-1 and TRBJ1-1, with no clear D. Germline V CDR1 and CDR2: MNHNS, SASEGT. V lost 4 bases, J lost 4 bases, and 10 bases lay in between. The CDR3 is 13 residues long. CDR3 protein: CASSGVSGTEAFF. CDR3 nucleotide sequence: TGTGCCAGCAGTGGGGTATCAGGCACTGAAGCTTTCTTT.

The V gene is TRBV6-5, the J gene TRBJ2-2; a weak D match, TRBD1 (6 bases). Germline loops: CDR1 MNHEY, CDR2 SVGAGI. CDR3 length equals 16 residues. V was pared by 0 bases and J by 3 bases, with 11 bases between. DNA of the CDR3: TGTGCCAGCAGTTACTCAGGAACAGGGTACACCGGGGAGCTGTTTTTT. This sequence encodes CASSYSGTGYTGELFF.

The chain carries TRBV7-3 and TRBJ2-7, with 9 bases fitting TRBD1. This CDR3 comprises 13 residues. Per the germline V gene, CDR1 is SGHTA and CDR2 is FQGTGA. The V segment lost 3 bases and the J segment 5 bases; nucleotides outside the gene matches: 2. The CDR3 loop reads CASSFRDRDEQYF. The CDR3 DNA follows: TGTGCCAGCAGCTTCCGGGACAGGGACGAGCAGTACTTC.

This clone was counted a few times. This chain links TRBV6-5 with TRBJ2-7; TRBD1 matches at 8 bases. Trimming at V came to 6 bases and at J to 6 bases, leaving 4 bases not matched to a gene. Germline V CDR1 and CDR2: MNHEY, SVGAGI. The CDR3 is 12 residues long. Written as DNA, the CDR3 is TGTGCCAGCAGGCTGGGGACAGGCGAGCAGTACTTC. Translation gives CASRLGTGEQYF.

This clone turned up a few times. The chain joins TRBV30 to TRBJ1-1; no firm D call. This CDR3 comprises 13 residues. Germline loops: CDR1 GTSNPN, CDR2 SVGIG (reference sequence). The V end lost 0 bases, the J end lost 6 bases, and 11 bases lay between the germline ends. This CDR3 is CAWSVLSGAEAFF. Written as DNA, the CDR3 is TGTGCCTGGAGTGTATTATCAGGCGCTGAAGCTTTCTTT.

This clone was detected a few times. The CDR3 DNA follows: TGTGCCTGGAGACTAGCGGGAGGGGTGGAGACCCAGTACTTC. Residues: CAWRLAGGVETQYF. This chain links TRBV30 with TRBJ2-5, with 13 bases matching TRBD2. Germline CDR1 is GTSNPN and CDR2 is SVGIG (reference sequence). V lost 3 bases and J lost 5; bases outside the gene matches: 3. CDR3 length: 14 amino acids.

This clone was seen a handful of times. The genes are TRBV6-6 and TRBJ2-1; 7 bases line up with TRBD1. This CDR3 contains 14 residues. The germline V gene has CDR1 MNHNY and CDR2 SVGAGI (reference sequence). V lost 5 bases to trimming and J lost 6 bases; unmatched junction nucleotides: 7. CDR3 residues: CASSETGLVNEQFF. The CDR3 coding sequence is TGTGCCAGCAGTGAGACAGGGTTGGTCAATGAGCAGTTCTTC.

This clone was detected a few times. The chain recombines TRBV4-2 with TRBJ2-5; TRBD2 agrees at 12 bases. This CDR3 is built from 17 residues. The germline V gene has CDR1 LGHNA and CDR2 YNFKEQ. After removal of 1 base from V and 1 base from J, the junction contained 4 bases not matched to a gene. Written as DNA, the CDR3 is TGTGCCAGCAGCCAAGCCCGGACTAGCGGGACCCAAGAGACCCAGTACTTC. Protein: CASSQARTSGTQETQYF.

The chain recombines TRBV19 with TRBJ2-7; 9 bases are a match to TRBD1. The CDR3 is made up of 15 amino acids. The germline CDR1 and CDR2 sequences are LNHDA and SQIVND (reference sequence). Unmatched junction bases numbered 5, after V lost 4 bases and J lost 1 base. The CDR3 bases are TGTGCCAGTAGTAAGGGACAGGGTTCGTCCTACGAGCAGTACTTC. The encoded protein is CASSKGQGSSYEQYF.

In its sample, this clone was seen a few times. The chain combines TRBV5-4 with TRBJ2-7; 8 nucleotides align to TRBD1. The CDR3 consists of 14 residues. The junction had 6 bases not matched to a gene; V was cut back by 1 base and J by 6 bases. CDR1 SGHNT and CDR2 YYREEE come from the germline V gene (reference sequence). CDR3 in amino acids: CASSLPGTGSEQYF. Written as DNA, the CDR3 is TGTGCCAGCAGCTTGCCCGGGACAGGCAGCGAGCAGTACTTC.

This CDR3 is CASSLDRVASYNEQFF. CDR3 sequence (DNA): TGCGCCAGCAGCTTGGACAGGGTTGCCTCCTACAATGAGCAGTTCTTC. V and J are TRBV5-1 and TRBJ2-1; possibly TRBD1 for D (6 bases). This CDR3 region has 16 residues. Germline assignment: CDR1 SGHRS and CDR2 YFSETQ. The V end was cut by 0 bases, the J end by 0 bases, with 10 bases between.

The CDR3 reads CACRILAGGFSYNEQFF. The CDR3 region has the DNA TGTGCCTGCCGGATTCTAGCGGGAGGATTCTCCTACAATGAGCAGTTCTTC. The V call is TRBV30, the J call TRBJ2-1, with 11 bases identical to TRBD2. The CDR3 totals 17 residues. The germline CDR1 and CDR2 sequences are GTSNPN and SVGIG (reference sequence). V was clipped by 6 bases and J by 0 bases; unmatched bases: 10. The complete variable domain, with remaining parts taken from reference TRBV30 and TRBJ2-1, reads SQTIHQWPATLVQPVGSPLSLECTVEGTSNPNLYWYRQAAGRGLQLLFYSVGIGQISSEVPQNLSASRPQDRQFILSSKKLLLSDSGFYLCACRILAGGFSYNEQFFGPGTRLTVL.

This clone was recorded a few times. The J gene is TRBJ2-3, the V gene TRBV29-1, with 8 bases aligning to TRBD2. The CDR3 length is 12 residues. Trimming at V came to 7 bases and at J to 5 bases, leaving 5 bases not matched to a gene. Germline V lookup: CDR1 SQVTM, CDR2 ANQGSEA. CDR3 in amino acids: CSAALAGDTQYF. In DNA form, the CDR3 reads TGCAGCGCCGCTCTAGCGGGAGATACGCAGTATTTT.

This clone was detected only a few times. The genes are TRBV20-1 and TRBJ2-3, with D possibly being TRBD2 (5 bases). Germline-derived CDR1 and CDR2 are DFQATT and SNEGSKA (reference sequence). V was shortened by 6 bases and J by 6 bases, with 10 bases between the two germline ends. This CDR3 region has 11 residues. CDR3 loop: CSAQRGDTQYF. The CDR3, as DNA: TGCAGTGCCCAAAGAGGGGATACGCAGTATTTT.

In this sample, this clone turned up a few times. This CDR3 is CASSAIPRADGYTF. The CDR3 nucleotides are TGTGCCAGCAGCGCCATCCCCAGGGCCGATGGCTACACCTTC. The gene calls are TRBV9 and TRBJ1-2; perhaps TRBD1 as D (5 bases). Trimming took 3 bases from V and 6 from J, leaving 15 bases between them. CDR1 and CDR2 from the germline V gene are SGDLS and YYNGEE. This CDR3 contains 14 residues.

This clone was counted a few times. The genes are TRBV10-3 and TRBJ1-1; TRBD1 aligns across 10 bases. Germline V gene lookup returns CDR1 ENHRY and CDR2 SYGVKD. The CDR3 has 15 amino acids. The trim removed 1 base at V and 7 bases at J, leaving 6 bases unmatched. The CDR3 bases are TGTGCCATCAGTGAGTGGGGACAGGGGATTGGTGAAGCTTTCTTT. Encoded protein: CAISEWGQGIGEAFF.